The 9 T cell receptor beta chains below were found in one sample sequenced in a study of technical replicates of blood from several donors. This table comes from immunoSEQ multiplex PCR, and its TCRdb copy is limited to in-frame clones, with some not included. The sample records about 79,000 clones, under 95% being singletons. Sequencing was performed on T cells isolated from PBMCs. Source of these receptors: a human donor in good health.

The rearrangement joins TRBV4-2 to TRBJ2-1; 10 bases are a match to TRBD2. The CDR3 totals 17 residues. Per germline, CDR1 LGHNA and CDR2 YNFKEQ. The V and J ends lost 3 bases and 2 bases, in that order; junction bases with no gene match: 7. The CDR3 DNA is TGTGCCAGCAGCCAGCCGGGACTAGCGTCGACCTACAATGAGCAGTTCTTC. It translates to CASSQPGLASTYNEQFF.

This clone was observed once. This chain links TRBV7-6 with TRBJ2-5; 10 bases map to TRBD2. Germline lookup yields CDR1 SGHVS and CDR2 FNYEAQ. Unmatched junction bases numbered 3, after V lost 1 base and J lost 4 bases. This CDR3 is 15 amino acids long. CDR3 in amino acids: CASSLVAGGRETQYF. The CDR3 nucleotides are TGTGCCAGCAGCTTAGTAGCGGGAGGTAGAGAGACCCAGTACTTC. Based on the CDR3 plus reference TRBV7-6 and TRBJ2-5, the full variable domain is GAGVSQSPRYKVTKRGQDVALRCDPISGHVSLYWYRQALGQGPEFLTYFNYEAQQDKSGLPNDRFSAERPEGSISTLTIQRTEQRDSAMYRCASSLVAGGRETQYFGPGTRLLVL.

This chain joins TRBV27 and TRBJ2-7; 8 bases match TRBD1. The length of the CDR3 is 14 residues. CDR1 is MNHEY and CDR2 is SMNVEV in the germline V gene (reference sequence). In DNA form, the CDR3 reads TGTGCCAGCAGTTCGCGGGCGGACAGGGCGCTTGAAGGGGTC. Amino acids: CASSSRADRALEGV.

The chain links TRBV19 to TRBJ2-7; TRBD1 aligns across 8 bases. Germline V gene data show CDR1 as LNHDA and CDR2 as SQIVND (reference sequence). The CDR3 covers 17 residues. Trimming at V came to 5 bases and at J to 5 bases, leaving 17 bases not matched to a gene. The CDR3 bases are TGTGCCAGTAGTCCCAAGGGGAGCGGCAGGGGGCTTAACGAGCAGTACTTC. Amino acid sequence: CASSPKGSGRGLNEQYF.

This clone was detected once. The V gene is TRBV18, the J gene TRBJ2-7; 12 bases map to TRBD1. There are 14 residues in the CDR3. V was clipped by 6 bases and J by 4 bases; unmatched bases: 4. Germline CDR1 reads KGHSH; CDR2 reads LQKENI. DNA of the CDR3: TGTGCCAGCTCCCCGGGACAGGGGGCATACGAGCAGTACTTC. Amino acids: CASSPGQGAYEQYF.

This chain connects TRBV29-1 to TRBJ2-3, with no clear D. The CDR3 length is 13 residues. Germline CDR1 SQVTM, CDR2 ANQGSEA. Trimming removed 5 bases at V and 5 bases at J, with 14 bases between. The CDR3 spells CSVLAITRDTQYF. In nucleotides, the CDR3 is TGCAGCGTTTTAGCTATAACCAGAGATACGCAGTATTTT.

V usage is TRBV6-5 and J usage is TRBJ2-5; possibly TRBD2 for D (6 bases). This CDR3 contains 14 residues. Trimming took off 5 bases at V and 7 bases at J, with 17 bases between the two ends. CDR1 and CDR2 from the germline V gene are MNHEY and SVGAGI. The CDR3 bases are TGTGCCAGCAGTCCGGATTGGGGGGTAGGGACCCAGTACTTC. Its protein is CASSPDWGVGTQYF.

The J gene is TRBJ2-1, the V gene TRBV2; the match to TRBD2 covers 8 bases. With V trimmed by 9 bases and J by 16 bases, 8 bases remained unmatched. This CDR3 comprises 10 residues. Germline lookup yields CDR1 SNHLY and CDR2 FYNNEI. CDR3 in DNA: TGTGCCAGTTCAGCGGGAGTTTTTTTCTTC. It translates to CASSAGVFFF.

The CDR3 nucleotides are TGTGCCAGCAGTGGGATAGGGGCCCTCCAAGAGACCCAGTACTTC. Translation gives CASSGIGALQETQYF. V usage is TRBV25-1 and J usage is TRBJ2-5; maybe TRBD1 (5 bases). From germline, CDR1 is MGHDK and CDR2 SYGVNS. This CDR3 region has 15 residues. V dropped 4 bases and J dropped 1 base, with 13 bases sitting between them.